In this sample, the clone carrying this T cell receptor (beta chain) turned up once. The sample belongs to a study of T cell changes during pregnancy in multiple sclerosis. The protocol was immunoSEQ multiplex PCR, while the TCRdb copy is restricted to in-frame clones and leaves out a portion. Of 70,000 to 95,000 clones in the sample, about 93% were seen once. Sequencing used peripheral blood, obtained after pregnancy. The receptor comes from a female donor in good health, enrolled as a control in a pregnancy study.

The CDR3 DNA reads TGTGCCAGCACCTTTGGCGGCAATAGCAATCAGCCCCAGCATTTT. Translating it yields CASTFGGNSNQPQHF. The chain joins TRBV28 to TRBJ1-5; no firm D call. V lost 7 bases and J 0 bases, leaving 13 bases between the germline ends. The CDR3 is 15 residues long. Germline V gene lookup returns CDR1 MDHEN and CDR2 SYDVKM.